This T cell receptor beta chain appears in the sequencing data of a study of shared clonotypes between healthy human individuals. Naive-designated CD8 cells lacked CD45RO, were positively enriched for CCR7, and omitted terminally differentiated effector memory CD45RA+ cells. Libraries were prepared by immunoSEQ multiplex PCR; TCRdb keeps only in-frame clonotypes and omits some of them. The data hold about 2.1 million clones, with 90% to 95% observed a single time. Study-level results: Shared clonotypes: about 5.3% naive CD4, 3% to 3.5% naive CD8, under 2.5% memory CD4, over 0.3% memory CD8. Larger estimated richness was generally recorded for naive subsets relative to memory subsets. Clonotypes which were not shared had lower generation probabilities than clonotypes that all four donors shared.

A remark on this clone: Its antigen remains unknown.

The ends lost 0 bases at V and 5 bases at J; junction bases unmatched: 5. CDR1 is SGHRS, CDR2 YFSETQ, per germline. The CDR3 is made up of 16 amino acids. This sequence was found in a young man in good health. Some clones in this sample may be carry-over from other donors' samples. Sequenced: naive CD8+ T cells from PBMCs. The chain couples TRBV5-1 to TRBJ2-1; the match to TRBD2 covers 10 bases. The CDR3 nucleotides are TGCGCCAGCAGCTTGGCCCCTAGCGGGAGAGACAATGAGCAGTTCTTC. It translates to CASSLAPSGRDNEQFF.